Sequencing of this TCR beta chain was carried out in a study of T cell responses to AZD1222 COVID-19 vaccine. This CDR3 contains 22 residues. Profiling relied on immunoSEQ multiplex PCR, and the TCRdb table lists in-frame clones only, not all of them. This sample has about 82,000 clones; around 90% occur once, and the top ten carry less than 4%. The chain joins TRBV21-1 to TRBJ1-6; whether TRBD1, the table's D call, matches the DNA was not checked. TRBV21-1 is a documented pseudogene. The sample was peripheral blood, taken 28 days after the second AZD1222 dose. The clonotype originates from an adult who received the AZD1222 COVID-19 vaccine. CDR3 region: CASSDLGQKNLPTSSYNSPLHF. The CDR3 region has the DNA TGTGCCAGCAGTGATTTGGGACAGAAAAACCTCCCGACCAGCTCCTATAATTCACCCCTCCACTTT.